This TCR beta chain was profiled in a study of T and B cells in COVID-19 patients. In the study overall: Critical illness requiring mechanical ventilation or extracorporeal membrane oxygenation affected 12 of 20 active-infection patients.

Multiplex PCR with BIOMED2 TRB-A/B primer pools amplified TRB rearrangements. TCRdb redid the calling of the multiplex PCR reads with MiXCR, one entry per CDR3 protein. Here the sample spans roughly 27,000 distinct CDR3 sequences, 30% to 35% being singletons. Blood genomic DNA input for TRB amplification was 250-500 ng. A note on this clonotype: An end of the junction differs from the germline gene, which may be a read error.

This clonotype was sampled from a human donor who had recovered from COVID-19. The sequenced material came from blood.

The CDR3 region is CVSSSQGRQGYTF. CDR3 sequence (DNA): TGTGTCAGCAGTTCTCAGGGGCGCCAGGGCTACACCTTC. The chain combines TRBV27 with TRBJ1-2; D might be TRBD1 (6 bases). From germline, CDR1 is MNHEY and CDR2 SMNVEV (reference sequence). This CDR3 region has 13 residues.